These 27 T cell receptor beta chains were all obtained from the same sample, sequenced in a study of OX40 agonist ivuxolimab in advanced cancers. Profiling relied on immunoSEQ multiplex PCR, and the TCRdb table lists in-frame clones only, not all of them. The sample records tens of thousands of clones, roughly 90% being singletons. Source: CD4+ or CD8+ T cells sorted from blood, taken in a trial of the OX40 agonist ivuxolimab. The receptors derive from an adult with an advanced solid tumor such as melanoma, head and neck, liver or kidney cancer.

The rearrangement joins TRBV28 to TRBJ1-4; 7 bases align to TRBD1. V lost 8 bases and J lost 6; bases outside the gene matches: 9. Germline CDR1 and CDR2: MDHEN and SYDVKM. The CDR3 is 14 amino acids. The chain's CDR3 is CASGQGGGDEKLFF. The CDR3 nucleotides are TGTGCCAGCGGGCAGGGGGGCGGGGATGAAAAACTGTTTTTT.

This chain links TRBV2 with TRBJ1-5; a weak D match, TRBD1 (5 bases). The CDR3 runs 14 residues. Germline V gene lookup returns CDR1 SNHLY and CDR2 FYNNEI. The V end lost 6 bases, the J end lost 4 bases, and 13 bases lay between the germline ends. CDR3 region: CASRPGTVNQPQHF. The CDR3 bases are TGTGCCAGCAGACCCGGGACGGTTAATCAGCCCCAGCATTTT.

This chain connects TRBV5-1 to TRBJ2-7; 7 bases are a match to TRBD1. V dropped 2 bases and J dropped 3; count of bases not matched to a gene: 5. The CDR3 consists of 14 residues. The germline V gene has CDR1 SGHRS and CDR2 YFSETQ. CDR3 sequence (DNA): TGCGCCAGCAGCTTTTTGACAGGGAGCTACGAGCAGTACTTC. Protein sequence: CASSFLTGSYEQYF.

This chain links TRBV27 with TRBJ1-4; TRBD1 matches at 7 bases. Germline V lookup: CDR1 MNHEY, CDR2 SMNVEV (reference sequence). The CDR3 contains 14 residues. V trimming: 5 bases; J trimming: 4 bases; junction bases outside the gene matches: 4. The CDR3 DNA sequence: TGTGCCAGCAGTCTTAACAGGGGTAATGAAAAACTGTTTTTT. This sequence encodes CASSLNRGNEKLFF.

V and J are TRBV11-2 and TRBJ1-3; maybe TRBD1 (5 bases). The germline V gene encodes CDR1 SGHAT and CDR2 FQNNGV. CDR3 size: 13 residues. V was cut by 0 bases and J by 9 bases, with 9 bases left in between. The DNA for the CDR3 is TGTGCCAGCAGCTTAGAGTCCGGGACCACCATATATTTT. This encodes CASSLESGTTIYF.

This sequence joins TRBV5-1 and TRBJ2-2, with 8 bases lining up with TRBD2. The J segment lost 1 base and the V segment lost 4 bases, leaving 12 bases of the junction unmatched. The CDR3 sequence is 18 residues long. Germline loops: CDR1 SGHRS, CDR2 YFSETQ. The CDR3 DNA reads TGCGCCAGCAGCCCCAGGCAGGGCAGCGGGAGGAACACCGGGGAGCTGTTTTTT. This gives the protein CASSPRQGSGRNTGELFF.

This chain joins TRBV14 and TRBJ2-5, with D hard to call. With 0 bases removed from V and 7 bases from J, the gap between germline ends came to 12 bases. CDR3 size: 14 residues. Per the germline V gene, CDR1 is SGHDN and CDR2 is FVKESK. The CDR3 nucleotides read TGTGCCAGCAGCCAAGATCTAGAAATGAGGACCCAGTACTTC. Translation: CASSQDLEMRTQYF.

This chain joins TRBV25-1 and TRBJ2-7; D assignment may be TRBD1 or TRBD2 (5 bases each). The CDR3 sequence is 17 residues long. V gave up 5 bases and J gave up 5 bases, with 25 bases separating them. Germline V gene data show CDR1 as MGHDK and CDR2 as SYGVNS. The CDR3 region is CASSPPGRTGPFHEQYF. CDR3 sequence (DNA): TGTGCCAGCAGTCCCCCTGGGCGTACGGGACCCTTCCACGAGCAGTACTTC.

The J gene is TRBJ1-2, the V gene TRBV5-1; D is undetermined. V dropped 2 bases and J dropped 8 bases, with 13 bases sitting between them. The CDR3 consists of 13 residues. From germline, CDR1 is SGHRS and CDR2 YFSETQ. CDR3 coding DNA: TGCGCCAGCAGCTTAGACGGGGAGTTGGGCTACACCTTC. This translates into CASSLDGELGYTF.

This clone was observed a few times. The rearrangement uses TRBV2 and TRBJ1-4, with D tentatively TRBD1 (5 bases). Germline V lookup: CDR1 SNHLY, CDR2 FYNNEI. Trimming pared 3 bases from V and 5 bases from J, leaving 10 bases between. This CDR3 is built from 14 residues. The CDR3 bases are TGTGCCAGCAGTGAGGGGGTCCCCAATGAAAAACTGTTTTTT. Residues: CASSEGVPNEKLFF.

In this sample, this clone turned up once. This sequence joins TRBV7-2 and TRBJ1-5; D is undetermined. Germline-derived CDR1 and CDR2 are SGHTA and FQGNSA. V lost 5 bases to trimming and J lost 9 bases, with 14 bases between them. The CDR3 has 13 residues. CDR3 DNA sequence: TGTGCCAGCAGCCCCCGTAGGGATCTGCCCCAGCATTTT. This translates into CASSPRRDLPQHF.

The rearrangement links TRBV5-1 to TRBJ2-1; TRBD1 or TRBD2 may be the D gene (5 bases each). V was clipped by 4 bases and J by 15 bases, with 17 bases between them. Germline V gene sequence: CDR1 SGHRS, CDR2 YFSETQ. The CDR3 runs 12 residues. In DNA form, the CDR3 reads TGCGCCAGCAGCATATCCGGGACCGCCGGGTTCTTC. The encoded protein is CASSISGTAGFF.

This chain connects TRBV5-4 to TRBJ2-5; a weak D match, TRBD2 (5 bases). This CDR3 has 14 residues. CDR1 SGHNT and CDR2 YYREEE come from the germline V gene (reference sequence). V lost 0 bases to trimming and J lost 5 bases, with 11 bases between them. The CDR3 sequence: CASSLVGLRETQYF. For the CDR3, the DNA is TGTGCCAGCAGCTTGGTAGGACTCCGGGAGACCCAGTACTTC.

The rearrangement uses TRBV2 and TRBJ2-5; 11 bases align to TRBD2. This CDR3 region has 15 residues. The germline CDR1 and CDR2 sequences are SNHLY and FYNNEI. Trimming at V came to 4 bases and at J to 7 bases, leaving 8 bases not matched to a gene. This CDR3 is CASSGGTSGTGTQYF. CDR3 in DNA: TGTGCCAGCAGTGGCGGGACTAGCGGTACTGGGACCCAGTACTTC.

The rearrangement links TRBV27 to TRBJ2-7; 9 nucleotides line up with TRBD1. The CDR3 totals 15 residues. Germline values: CDR1 MNHEY, CDR2 SMNVEV (reference sequence). Unmatched junction bases numbered 3, after V lost 1 base and J lost 2 bases. The CDR3 protein is CASSLLGTGTYEQYF. The CDR3 bases are TGTGCCAGCAGTTTATTGGGGACAGGGACCTACGAGCAGTACTTC.

J is TRBJ2-7 and V is TRBV7-9; 9 bases map to TRBD2. This CDR3 is 15 amino acids long. Germline lookup yields CDR1 SEHNR and CDR2 FQNEAQ (reference sequence). V lost 5 bases, J lost 6 bases, and 11 bases stayed unmatched. The CDR3: CASSPGGGRASEQYF. CDR3 bases: TGTGCCAGCAGCCCTGGGGGCGGGAGGGCCTCCGAGCAGTACTTC.

This chain connects TRBV6-1 to TRBJ1-2; tentatively, D is TRBD1 (5 bases). The V end was cut by 2 bases, the J end by 8 bases, with 18 bases between. Germline lookup yields CDR1 MNHNS and CDR2 SASEGT. This CDR3 has 15 amino acids. CDR3: CASSEHPSGDGGYTF. CDR3 nucleotide sequence: TGTGCCAGCAGTGAACATCCCAGCGGGGACGGAGGCTACACCTTC.

This clone appeared once. The chain carries TRBV7-9 and TRBJ1-4, with D perhaps TRBD1 (5 bases). Germline V gene lookup returns CDR1 SEHNR and CDR2 FQNEAQ (reference sequence). V lost 5 bases and J 7 bases, leaving 8 bases between the germline ends. The CDR3 is 12 residues long. This CDR3 reads CASSPQGEKLFF. In nucleotides, the CDR3 is TGTGCCAGCAGCCCTCAGGGTGAAAAACTGTTTTTT.

As concerns this clone: Compared with germline, one end of the junction differs, possibly owing to a read error. The V gene is TRBV6-5, the J gene TRBJ2-1; 13 nucleotides match TRBD2. The CDR3 consists of 16 residues. CDR1 MNHEY and CDR2 SVGAGI come from the germline V gene. CDR3 protein: CASSYSWTSGRVLLIF. DNA of the CDR3: TGTGCCAGCAGTTACTCGTGGACTAGCGGGAGAGTATTACTGATCTTC.

The CDR3 coding sequence is TGTGCCAGCAGCTGGACTAGCGGCTACAATGAGCAGTTCTTC. Translated, it gives CASSWTSGYNEQFF. The chain recombines TRBV11-3 with TRBJ2-1; 10 bases match TRBD2. The CDR3 runs 14 residues. CDR1 is SGHNT, CDR2 YENEEA, per germline. J gave up 3 bases and V 4 bases, and 0 bases lay outside the gene matches.

A word on this clone: One junction end disagrees with the germline gene, perhaps due to a read error. The chain is built from TRBV19 and TRBJ2-7; no definite D call. The CDR3 runs to 14 residues. The germline V gene encodes CDR1 LNHDA and CDR2 SQIVND (reference sequence). In DNA, the CDR3 is TGTGCCAGTAGTACCACTCGAGAATCCTCCGAGCAGTACTTC. Translation: CASSTTRESSEQYF.

The chain recombines TRBV6-1 with TRBJ1-5; D not certain. The CDR3 contains 18 residues. CDR1 is MNHNS and CDR2 is SASEGT in the germline V gene. The V gene lost 3 bases and the J gene lost 6 bases, with 24 bases spanning the gap. The CDR3 protein is CASSDPLRLSGSGQPQHF. DNA of the CDR3: TGTGCCAGCAGTGACCCTTTACGATTATCCGGGTCCGGTCAGCCCCAGCATTTT.

The chain uses TRBV6-6 and TRBJ2-5; D may be TRBD1 (5 bases). The V gene lost 2 bases and the J gene lost 5 bases, with 12 bases spanning the gap. The germline V gene has CDR1 MNHNY and CDR2 SVGAGI (reference sequence). The CDR3 has 14 amino acids. CDR3: CASSYAGIQETQYF. The CDR3, as DNA: TGTGCCAGCAGTTACGCAGGGATTCAGGAGACCCAGTACTTC.

This sequence joins TRBV19 and TRBJ1-1; TRBD1 might be the D (5 bases). There are 15 residues in the CDR3. Germline V gene lookup returns CDR1 LNHDA and CDR2 SQIVND (reference sequence). Trimming pared 7 bases from V and 1 base from J, leaving 16 bases between. The CDR3 DNA reads as TGTGCCAGTACCAGGGCCTCCGGTTCGAACACTGAAGCTTTCTTT. Translation gives CASTRASGSNTEAFF.

This sequence joins TRBV9 and TRBJ1-4; 8 nucleotides line up with TRBD1. Germline lookup yields CDR1 SGDLS and CDR2 YYNGEE. J gave up 5 bases and V 4 bases, and 7 bases lay outside the gene matches. The CDR3 consists of 15 residues. CDR3 residues: CASSRTGFANEKLFF. CDR3 DNA: TGTGCCAGCAGCCGGACAGGGTTCGCCAATGAAAAACTGTTTTTT.

CDR3 DNA: TGTGCCAGCAGCTTGGGACACTTCAATCAGCCCCAGCATTTT. Its protein is CASSLGHFNQPQHF. V usage is TRBV5-6 and J usage is TRBJ1-5, with unresolved D. V was shortened by 0 bases and J by 3 bases, with 7 bases between the two germline ends. Germline V gene sequence: CDR1 SGHDT, CDR2 YYEEEE. This CDR3 has 14 residues.

This rearrangement joins TRBV5-1 to TRBJ2-3; D is unresolved. The CDR3 extends over 11 amino acids. Between the trimmed V and J ends, which lost 1 base and 3 bases, there was a span of 0 bases. Germline-derived CDR1 and CDR2 are SGHRS and YFSETQ. The CDR3 nucleotides read TGCGCCAGCAGCTTGACAGATACGCAGTATTTT. Protein sequence: CASSLTDTQYF.